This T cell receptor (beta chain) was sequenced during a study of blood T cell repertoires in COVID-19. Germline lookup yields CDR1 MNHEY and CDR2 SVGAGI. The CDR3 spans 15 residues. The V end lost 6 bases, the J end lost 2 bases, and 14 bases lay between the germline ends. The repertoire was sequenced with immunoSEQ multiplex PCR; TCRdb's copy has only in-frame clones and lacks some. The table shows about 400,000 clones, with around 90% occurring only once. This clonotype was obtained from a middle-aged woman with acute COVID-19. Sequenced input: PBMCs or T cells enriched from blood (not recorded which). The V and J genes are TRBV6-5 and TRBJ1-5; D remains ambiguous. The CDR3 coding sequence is TGTGCCAGCAGAATGAGGTGGCGGGGCAATCAGCCCCAGCATTTT. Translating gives CASRMRWRGNQPQHF.